Listed below are T cell receptor beta chains from one sample, sequenced in a study of shared T cell receptors in the human thymus. Clones were sequenced by immunoSEQ multiplex PCR, and TCRdb holds only the in-frame ones, with some missing. The data contain hundreds of thousands of clones, roughly 94% of them singletons. Source material: thymocytes. The receptors originated from a human donor. Each CDR3 is given without its conserved first and last residue.

v_call cdr3_aa
TRBV7-2 ASSLTPGPYHNEQF
TRBV7-6 ASSLGRGRRTGELF
TRBV11-2 ASSLRVWQAYEQY
TRBV27 ASGPTGRDQPQH
TRBV5-1 ASPWDRSNYGYT
TRBV28 ASSFPTSGGIPYNEQF
TRBV15 ATSRDTVVWRAGELF
TRBV10-3 AISESKGRWNEQF
TRBV5-4 ASSSEGKTSNNEQF
TRBV4-1 ASSQDPSGRGSYEQY
TRBV5-1 ASSLAPFYSGNTIY
TRBV10-3 AISESGPNNEQF
TRBV6-4 ASSDSAGTEAF
TRBV7-3 ASSLPTDPRVYYNEQF
TRBV10-3 AISKGDTQY
TRBV7-3 ASSLNPSSGAWDTQY
TRBV7-3 ASSLGRRASLTYEQY
TRBV9 ADPRQQAKREEDTQY
TRBV27 ASNSIPPRDREGEQY
TRBV27 ASSSYRTGSNQPQH
TRBV4-3 ASSPLAQCGTQY
TRBV12-2 ASRFSGTSADFRTLSSYEQY
TRBV5-6 ASRMMGSRPSGANVLT
TRBV4-1 ASSPPGPRTYEQY
TRBV7-9 ASSPGQGPEKLF
TRBV7-2 ASSLKGPPGTQY
TRBV4-1 ASSQEPLAGTYSYEQY
TRBV19 ASSIQQAPRTKIGEAF
TRBV7-4 ASSLNGSPSRGEQY
TRBV7-7 ASSLLPGAHEQY
TRBV27 ASSPDGVSNQPQH
TRBV29-1 SVEEGGYEQY
TRBV7-9 ASSSPLAIWDTYEQY
TRBV11-2 ASSSGTGVEAF
TRBV7-9 ASSSGLAGVVGANVLT
TRBV28 ASRGPGQSLEAAGELF
TRBV27 ASRADRDPHNEQF
TRBV20-1 SARKENIQY
TRBV21-1 ASSVGQGEQTNEKLF
TRBV7-9 ASSLGKQGNEKLF
TRBV5-1 ASRPSGRAKYEQY
TRBV28 ASSLYRTWDTQY
TRBV5-1 ASSSQGALNYEQY
TRBV4-3 ASSRGTGGTPYNEQF
TRBV27 ASSFRGGQRENTEAF
TRBV15 ATSRERTADYGYT